This T cell receptor beta chain derives from a study of T cell clonality in common variable immunodeficiency. General study points: Fewer deletions and N-nucleotide insertions were reportedly seen in common variable immunodeficiency TCR beta sequences. Shared TCRbeta clones were fewer between CVID subjects than controls.

Trimming removed 2 bases from V and 1 base from J; junction bases left unmatched: 4. Per germline, CDR1 SGHTA and CDR2 FQGTGA. This CDR3 contains 16 residues. Some clones are missing from TCRdb's copy, which holds only in-frame ones; the method was immunoSEQ multiplex PCR. Recorded here are tens of thousands of clones, none singletons. Only a few counts were recorded for this clone. Its antigen is undetermined. The CDR3 is cut off 3 residues early in the read; its end comes from the germline J gene. Sequenced input: peripheral blood mononuclear cells. The chain has TRBV7-3 and TRBJ2-5, with 10 bases aligning to TRBD2. This sequence was found in a human donor with common variable immunodeficiency. This CDR3 is CASSLGGLAVQETQYF. CDR3 DNA, as far as it was read: TGTGCCAGCAGCTTAGGAGGACTAGCGGTCCAAGAGACC.